This T cell receptor (beta chain) was obtained from a study of technical replicates of blood from several donors. Germline CDR1 is GTSNPN and CDR2 is SVGIG (reference sequence). The CDR3 contains 13 residues. The ends were cut back, 3 bases at V and 7 bases at J, with 15 bases in the middle. Profiled with immunoSEQ multiplex PCR; TCRdb holds only in-frame clones, not every one. The sample contains tens of thousands of clones, roughly 91% of which appear only once. The TCR comes from a human donor in good health. Some clones in this sample may be carry-over from other donors' samples. Sequenced input: T cells isolated from PBMCs. The chain has TRBV30 and TRBJ1-2; tentative D call: TRBD1 (6 bases). The CDR3 DNA follows: TGTGCCTGGAGCCGAGGGGGGGATGGTGGCTACACCTTC. Translating it yields CAWSRGGDGGYTF.